The T cell receptor (beta chain) described here comes from a study of human T cells and chemical hapten exposure. Study as a whole: 0.01% DPC was applied to the upper back in patch tests, which were read at 6 days.

The CDR3 is 12 amino acids. Per the germline V gene, CDR1 is MNHNS and CDR2 is SASEGT. Between the trimmed V and J ends, which lost 4 bases and 7 bases, there was a span of 8 bases. The time point: patch test 2, 6 weeks after DPC sensitization. Treatment of the sample: therapeutic diphenylcyclopropenone sensitization with weekly scalp DPC. TCRdb itself ran the RACE reads through MiXCR, one entry per CDR3 protein. The sample has 100,000 or so distinct CDR3 sequences, roughly a tenth seen once; the top ten hold approximately 1.9%. The chain couples TRBV6-1 to TRBJ2-1; D is uncertain. The sequence was collected from a woman aged 40 to 49 with alopecia areata. Some clones in this sample may be carry-over from other donors' samples. The sample here was whole blood, taken in connection with sensitization to the hapten diphenylcyclopropenone (DPC). The CDR3 DNA follows: TGTGCCAGCAGTGTCGTCAGGAATGAGCAGTTCTTC. Translated, it gives CASSVVRNEQFF.